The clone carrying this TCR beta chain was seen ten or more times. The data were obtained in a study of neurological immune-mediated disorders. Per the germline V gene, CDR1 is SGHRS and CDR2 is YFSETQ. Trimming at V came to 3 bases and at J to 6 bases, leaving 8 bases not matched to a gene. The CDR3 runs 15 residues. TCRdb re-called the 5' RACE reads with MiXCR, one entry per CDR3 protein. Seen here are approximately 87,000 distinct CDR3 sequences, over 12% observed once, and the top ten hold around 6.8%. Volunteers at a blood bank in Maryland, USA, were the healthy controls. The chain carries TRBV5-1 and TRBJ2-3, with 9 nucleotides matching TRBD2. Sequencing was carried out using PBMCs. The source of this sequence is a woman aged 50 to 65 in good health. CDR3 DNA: TGCGCCAGCAGCTCCTTAGCGGGAGCCTACGATACGCAGTATTTT. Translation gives CASSSLAGAYDTQYF.